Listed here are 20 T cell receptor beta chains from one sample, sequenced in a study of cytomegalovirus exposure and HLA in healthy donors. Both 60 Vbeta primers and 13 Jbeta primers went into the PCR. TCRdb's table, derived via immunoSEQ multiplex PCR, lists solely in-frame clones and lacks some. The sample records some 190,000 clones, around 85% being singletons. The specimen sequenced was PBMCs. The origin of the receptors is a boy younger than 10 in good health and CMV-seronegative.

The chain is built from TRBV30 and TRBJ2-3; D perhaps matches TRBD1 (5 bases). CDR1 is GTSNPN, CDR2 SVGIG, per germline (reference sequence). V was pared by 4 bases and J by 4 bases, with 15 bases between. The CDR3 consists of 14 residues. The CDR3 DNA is TGTGCCTGGATGGACATTCACGGCCCAGATACGCAGTATTTT. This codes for CAWMDIHGPDTQYF.

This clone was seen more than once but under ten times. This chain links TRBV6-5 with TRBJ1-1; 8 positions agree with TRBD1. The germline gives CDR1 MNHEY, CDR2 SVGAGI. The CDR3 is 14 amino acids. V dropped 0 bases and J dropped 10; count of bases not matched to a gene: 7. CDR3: CASSYSGQGVTAFF. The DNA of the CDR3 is TGTGCCAGCAGTTACTCAGGACAGGGCGTCACAGCTTTCTTT.

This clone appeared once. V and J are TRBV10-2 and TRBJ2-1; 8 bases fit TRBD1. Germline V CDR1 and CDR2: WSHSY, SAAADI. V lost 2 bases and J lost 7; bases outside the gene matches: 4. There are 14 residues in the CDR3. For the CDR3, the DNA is TGCGCCAGCAGTGAGCGGACAGGGAGTAATGAGCAGTTCTTC. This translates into CASSERTGSNEQFF.

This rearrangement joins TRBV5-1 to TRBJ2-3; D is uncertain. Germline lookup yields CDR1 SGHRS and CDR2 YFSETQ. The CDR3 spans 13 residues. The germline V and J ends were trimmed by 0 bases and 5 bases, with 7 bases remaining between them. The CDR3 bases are TGCGCCAGCAGCTTGGGAGGCCTAGATACGCAGTATTTT. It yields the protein CASSLGGLDTQYF.

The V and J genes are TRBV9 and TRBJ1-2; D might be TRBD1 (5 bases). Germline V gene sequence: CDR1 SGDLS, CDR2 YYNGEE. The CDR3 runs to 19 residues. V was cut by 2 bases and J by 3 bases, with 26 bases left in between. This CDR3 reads CASSVEPLPLGSGDYGYTF. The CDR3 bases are TGTGCCAGCAGCGTCGAGCCCCTCCCCCTCGGGTCGGGGGACTATGGCTACACCTTC.

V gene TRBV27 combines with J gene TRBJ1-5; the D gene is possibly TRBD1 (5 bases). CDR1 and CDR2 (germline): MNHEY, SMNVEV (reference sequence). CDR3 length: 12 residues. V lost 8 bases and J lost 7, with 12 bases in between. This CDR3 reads CASGALYQPQHF. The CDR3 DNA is TGTGCCAGCGGGGCCTTATACCAGCCCCAGCATTTT.

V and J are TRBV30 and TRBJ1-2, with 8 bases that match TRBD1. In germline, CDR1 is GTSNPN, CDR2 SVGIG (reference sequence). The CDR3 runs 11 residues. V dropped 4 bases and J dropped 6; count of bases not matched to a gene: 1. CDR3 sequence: CAWNRGDGYTF. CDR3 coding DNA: TGTGCCTGGAACAGGGGGGATGGCTACACCTTC. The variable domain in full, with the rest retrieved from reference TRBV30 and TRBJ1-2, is SQTIHQWPATLVQPVGSPLSLECTVEGTSNPNLYWYRQAAGRGLQLLFYSVGIGQISSEVPQNLSASRPQDRQFILSSKKLLLSDSGFYLCAWNRGDGYTFGSGTRLTVV.

CDR3 amino acids: CASSVLQGQPQHF. The DNA for the CDR3 is TGTGCCAGCAGTGTTTTACAGGGGCAGCCCCAGCATTTT. V gene TRBV6-1 combines with J gene TRBJ1-5; 7 bases map to TRBD1. The CDR3 covers 13 residues. Germline V lookup: CDR1 MNHNS, CDR2 SASEGT. J gave up 7 bases and V 4 bases, and 4 bases lay outside the gene matches.

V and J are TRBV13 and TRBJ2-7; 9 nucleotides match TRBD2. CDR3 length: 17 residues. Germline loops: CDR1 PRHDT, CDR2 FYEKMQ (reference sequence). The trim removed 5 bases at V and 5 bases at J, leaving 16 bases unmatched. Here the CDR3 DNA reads TGTGCCAGCAGCCCGAGGGGTGGCGGGAGGGCGAAAAACGAGCAGTACTTC. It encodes CASSPRGGGRAKNEQYF.

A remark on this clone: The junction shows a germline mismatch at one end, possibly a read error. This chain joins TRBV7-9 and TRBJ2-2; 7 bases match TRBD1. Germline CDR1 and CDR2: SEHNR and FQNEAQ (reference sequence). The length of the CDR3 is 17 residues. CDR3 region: CSSSGRTGRTNTGELFF. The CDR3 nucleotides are TGTTCCAGCAGCGGCAGGACAGGCCGTACGAACACCGGGGAGCTGTTTTTT.

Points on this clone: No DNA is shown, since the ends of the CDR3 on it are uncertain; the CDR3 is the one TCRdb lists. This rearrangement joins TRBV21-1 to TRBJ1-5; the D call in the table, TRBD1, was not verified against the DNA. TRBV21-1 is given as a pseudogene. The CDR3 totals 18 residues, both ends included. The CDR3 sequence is CASSKRRQVGIGNQPQHF.

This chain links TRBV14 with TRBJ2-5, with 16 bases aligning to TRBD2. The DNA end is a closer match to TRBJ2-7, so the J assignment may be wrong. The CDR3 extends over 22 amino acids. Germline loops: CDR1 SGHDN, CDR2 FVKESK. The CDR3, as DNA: TGTGCCAGCACCCCCGGGTCCAACATTCCGGGACTAGCGGGAGGGATCTCCTACGAGCAGTACTTC. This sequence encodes CASTPGSNIPGLAGGISYEQYF.

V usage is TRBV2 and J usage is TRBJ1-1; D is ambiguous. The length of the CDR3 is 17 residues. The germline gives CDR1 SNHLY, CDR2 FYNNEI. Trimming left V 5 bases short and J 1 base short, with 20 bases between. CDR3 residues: CASSQPNRGAGNTEAFF. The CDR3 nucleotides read TGTGCCAGCAGTCAGCCCAACCGGGGAGCGGGGAACACTGAAGCTTTCTTT.

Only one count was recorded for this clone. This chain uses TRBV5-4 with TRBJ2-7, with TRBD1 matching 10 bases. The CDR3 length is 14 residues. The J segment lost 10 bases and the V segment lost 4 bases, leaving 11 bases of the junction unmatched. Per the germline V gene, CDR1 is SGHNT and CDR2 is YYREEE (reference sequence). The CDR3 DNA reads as TGTGCCAGCAGCCTCGACAGGGGGCTAGGGGGACAGTACGTC. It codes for CASSLDRGLGGQYV.

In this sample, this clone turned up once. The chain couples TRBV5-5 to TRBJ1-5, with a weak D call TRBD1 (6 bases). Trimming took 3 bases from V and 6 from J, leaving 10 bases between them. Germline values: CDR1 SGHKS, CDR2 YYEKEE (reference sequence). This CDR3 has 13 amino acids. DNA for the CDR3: TGTGCCAGCAGCTGGAAACAGGGTCAGCCCCAGCATTTT. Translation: CASSWKQGQPQHF.

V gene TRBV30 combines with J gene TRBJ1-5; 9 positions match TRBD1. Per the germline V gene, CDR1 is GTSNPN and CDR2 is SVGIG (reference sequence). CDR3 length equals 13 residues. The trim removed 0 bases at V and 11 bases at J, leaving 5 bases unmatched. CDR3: CAWSVQGARAQHF. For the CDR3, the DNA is TGTGCCTGGAGTGTACAGGGGGCGCGGGCCCAGCATTTT.

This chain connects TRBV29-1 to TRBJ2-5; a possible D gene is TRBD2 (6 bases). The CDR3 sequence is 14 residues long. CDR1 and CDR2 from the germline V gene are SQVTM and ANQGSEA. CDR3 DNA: TGCCCCCCTGGGGGGACGTACAATCAAGAGACCCAGTACTTC. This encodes CPPGGTYNQETQYF.

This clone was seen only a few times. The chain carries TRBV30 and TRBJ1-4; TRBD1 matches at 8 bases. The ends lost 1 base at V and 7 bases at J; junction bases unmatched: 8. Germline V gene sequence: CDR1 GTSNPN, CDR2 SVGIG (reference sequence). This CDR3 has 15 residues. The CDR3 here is CAWSEVRQGSEKLFF. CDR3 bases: TGTGCCTGGAGTGAAGTCCGACAGGGGAGTGAAAAACTGTTTTTT.

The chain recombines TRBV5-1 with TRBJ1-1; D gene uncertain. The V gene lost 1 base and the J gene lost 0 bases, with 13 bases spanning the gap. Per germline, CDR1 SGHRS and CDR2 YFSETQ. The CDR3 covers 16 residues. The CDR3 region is CASSLPERSMNTEAFF. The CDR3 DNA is TGCGCCAGCAGCTTGCCTGAGCGGTCGATGAACACTGAAGCTTTCTTT.

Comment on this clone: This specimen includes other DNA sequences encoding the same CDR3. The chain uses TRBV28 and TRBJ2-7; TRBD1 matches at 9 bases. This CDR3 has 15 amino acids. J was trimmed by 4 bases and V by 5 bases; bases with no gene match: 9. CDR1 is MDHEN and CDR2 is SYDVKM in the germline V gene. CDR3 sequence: CASSTRDRVEYEQYF. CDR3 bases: TGTGCCAGCAGTACCCGGGACAGGGTGGAGTACGAGCAGTACTTC.